One sample yielded the 24 T cell receptor beta chains listed below, sequenced in a study of molecular identifiers for immune sequencing clone quantification. In TCRdb, the PCR reads were re-called with MiXCR into one record per CDR3 protein. The table records approximately 500,000 distinct CDR3 sequences, roughly 24% of them present only once. The specimen sequenced was naive CD8+ T cells from blood, with Jurkat cell RNA spiked in. As for subset: FACS-sorted CD8+CD4-CCR7+CD45RA+ naive T cells. All receptors come from a human donor in good health. Some libraries in this study had Jurkat cell RNA spiked in.

V usage is TRBV25-1 and J usage is TRBJ2-5, with D perhaps TRBD2 (6 bases). V lost 3 bases and J 5 bases, leaving 13 bases between the germline ends. The CDR3 length is 14 residues. Germline V lookup: CDR1 MGHDK, CDR2 SYGVNS. Written as DNA, the CDR3 is TGTGCCAGCAGTGAGGGGTTGGGGGGTGAGACCCAGTACTTC. This sequence encodes CASSEGLGGETQYF.

This clonotype was observed a handful of times. The chain combines TRBV7-9 with TRBJ2-3, with 9 bases aligning to TRBD1. Losses at the gene ends were 7 bases for V and 6 bases for J; bases not matched to a gene: 17. In germline, CDR1 is SEHNR, CDR2 FQNEAQ (reference sequence). The CDR3 covers 17 residues. CDR3 protein: CASTPSRTGVRADTQYF. The CDR3 nucleotides are TGTGCCAGCACCCCCTCCAGGACAGGGGTTCGGGCCGATACGCAGTATTTT.

This clonotype was seen a few times. This chain uses TRBV11-2 with TRBJ2-3, with 11 bases aligning to TRBD2. The CDR3 totals 18 residues. V dropped 0 bases and J dropped 4; count of bases not matched to a gene: 9. The germline gives CDR1 SGHAT, CDR2 FQNNGV. CDR3 in DNA: TGTGCCAGCAGCTTAGATACTTTACTAGCGGGAGCCGCAGATACGCAGTATTTT. Its protein is CASSLDTLLAGAADTQYF.

The CDR3 protein is CASSLDSSYSNQPQHF. CDR3 sequence (DNA): TGTGCCAGCAGTCTTGACAGCTCCTATAGCAATCAGCCCCAGCATTTT. This chain joins TRBV6-2 or TRBV6-3 and TRBJ1-5; a possible D gene is TRBD1 (5 bases). CDR3 size: 16 residues. The germline V gene encodes CDR1 MNHEY and CDR2 SVGEGT. Deletions cut 5 bases from V and 0 bases from J, with 14 bases between.

This clonotype has at least ten counts. V is TRBV20-1 and J is TRBJ2-3; 8 bases agree with TRBD1. CDR1 is DFQATT and CDR2 is SNEGSKA in the germline V gene (reference sequence). CDR3 length: 16 residues. The junction had 9 bases not matched to a gene; V was cut back by 3 bases and J by 1 base. Here the CDR3 DNA reads TGCAGTGCTAGCACGCAGGGGGCCCTCGGCACAGATACGCAGTATTTT. This codes for CSASTQGALGTDTQYF.

The table lists this clonotype with many counts. The CDR3 protein is CASSLMTSGGAETQYF. CDR3 sequence (DNA): TGTGCCAGCAGCTTGATGACTAGCGGGGGGGCCGAGACCCAGTACTTC. This chain uses TRBV7-6 with TRBJ2-5; TRBD2 matches at 14 bases. The J segment lost 5 bases and the V segment lost 3 bases, leaving 5 bases of the junction unmatched. The CDR3 covers 16 residues. Germline values: CDR1 SGHVS, CDR2 FNYEAQ.

This clonotype was counted between two and nine times. The rearrangement joins TRBV24-1 to TRBJ2-4; 7 nucleotides agree with TRBD1. Germline values: CDR1 KGHDR, CDR2 SFDVKD. The V gene end was trimmed by 2 bases and the J gene end by 0 bases; junction bases not matched to a gene: 6. The CDR3 covers 17 residues. CDR3 coding DNA: TGTGCCACCAGTGATTGCCGGGACAGTCTAGCCAAAAACATTCAGTACTTC. Protein sequence: CATSDCRDSLAKNIQYF.

This clonotype was counted between two and nine times. As DNA, the CDR3 is TGTGCCAGCAGCTTGGGGGACTTCAACTATGGCTACACCTTC. Its translation: CASSLGDFNYGYTF. The V call is TRBV5-6, the J call TRBJ1-2; D possibly corresponds to TRBD1 (5 bases). Trimming shortened V by 0 bases and J by 2 bases, and 8 bases separated the two germline ends. In germline, CDR1 is SGHDT, CDR2 YYEEEE. CDR3 length: 14 amino acids.

The chain is built from TRBV5-1 and TRBJ2-1; TRBD1 is a possible D gene (6 bases). The ends were cut back, 0 bases at V and 7 bases at J, with 14 bases in the middle. The CDR3 has 15 residues. The V gene's germline CDR1 is SGHRS and CDR2 YFSETQ. As DNA, the CDR3 is TGCGCCAGCAGCTTGGACAGGGCACCGCCGAATGAGCAGTTCTTC. Its translation is CASSLDRAPPNEQFF.

This clonotype was counted only a few times. This sequence joins TRBV11-2 and TRBJ2-2; no definite D call. This CDR3 spans 15 amino acids. Trimming cost V 1 base and J 0 bases, with 6 bases left between them. Germline loops: CDR1 SGHAT, CDR2 FQNNGV. The CDR3 is CASSLVYANTGELFF. The CDR3 DNA sequence: TGTGCCAGCAGCTTAGTCTACGCGAACACCGGGGAGCTGTTTTTT.

This clonotype has a count of ten or more. The V call is TRBV7-2, the J call TRBJ2-7, with D possibly being TRBD1 (6 bases). V was clipped by 1 base and J by 3 bases, with 10 bases between them. The CDR3 has 14 amino acids. Germline V gene sequence: CDR1 SGHTA, CDR2 FQGNSA. As DNA, the CDR3 is TGTGCCAGCAGCTTAGGCGCAGGGGACTACGAGCAGTACTTC. Its translation: CASSLGAGDYEQYF.

This clonotype was found a few times. The chain combines TRBV7-9 with TRBJ2-7; 9 bases align to TRBD1. The V segment lost 7 bases and the J segment 2 bases; nucleotides outside the gene matches: 6. Germline V CDR1 and CDR2: SEHNR, FQNEAQ (reference sequence). CDR3 length equals 14 residues. The chain's CDR3 is CASILGTGTYEQYF. The CDR3 DNA is TGTGCCAGCATTCTCGGGACAGGGACCTACGAGCAGTACTTC.

This clonotype was recorded a few times. V gene TRBV20-1 combines with J gene TRBJ2-3, with 13 nucleotides matching TRBD2. This CDR3 region has 17 residues. Germline-derived CDR1 and CDR2 are DFQATT and SNEGSKA (reference sequence). J was trimmed by 6 bases and V by 2 bases; bases with no gene match: 11. CDR3 sequence reads: CSARPWTSGSRGDTQYF. The DNA for the CDR3 is TGCAGTGCTAGACCCTGGACTAGCGGGAGCCGGGGGGATACGCAGTATTTT.

This clonotype was seen many times. The chain employs TRBV12-3 or TRBV12-4 and TRBJ2-3; D is tentatively TRBD1 or TRBD2 (6 bases each). The CDR3 loop spans 15 amino acids. Trimming pared 3 bases from V and 4 bases from J, leaving 14 bases between. CDR3 sequence reads: CASSFSQRGADTQYF. The CDR3 bases are TGTGCCAGCAGTTTCTCCCAGAGGGGGGCAGATACGCAGTATTTT.

This clonotype was counted between two and nine times. This CDR3 is CASSSVSGRETQYF. The DNA for the CDR3 is TGCGCCAGCAGCTCCGTAAGCGGGAGGGAGACCCAGTACTTC. The chain links TRBV4-1 to TRBJ2-5, with TRBD2 matching 9 bases. The CDR3 sequence is 14 residues long. CDR1 and CDR2 (germline): MGHRA, YSYEKL. Trimming removed 5 bases from V and 5 bases from J; junction bases left unmatched: 6.

A few counts support this clonotype. V and J are TRBV9 and TRBJ2-3; TRBD2 matches at 8 bases. The length of the CDR3 is 16 residues. Germline assignment: CDR1 SGDLS and CDR2 YYNGEE. Trimming removed 3 bases from V and 2 bases from J; junction bases left unmatched: 8. The CDR3, as DNA: TGTGCCAGCAGCGGTACAATAGCGGGGCCCACAGATACGCAGTATTTT. Residues: CASSGTIAGPTDTQYF.

This clonotype was detected a few times. The chain joins TRBV4-1 to TRBJ1-2; no clear D gene. Germline CDR1 MGHRA, CDR2 YSYEKL. The CDR3 runs to 17 residues. Trimming removed 0 bases from V and 4 bases from J, with 18 bases in between. This CDR3 is CASSQDSTDGRSYGYTF. The CDR3 DNA follows: TGCGCCAGCAGCCAAGATTCAACTGACGGGCGAAGCTATGGCTACACCTTC.

This clonotype was found a few times. This chain links TRBV7-9 with TRBJ2-5, with D maybe TRBD1 (5 bases). V was pared by 2 bases and J by 2 bases, with 9 bases between. This CDR3 comprises 14 residues. CDR1 and CDR2 from the germline V gene are SEHNR and FQNEAQ (reference sequence). CDR3 bases: TGTGCCAGCAGCTTACAGGGATGGCAAGAGACCCAGTACTTC. The encoded protein is CASSLQGWQETQYF.

This clonotype appeared many times. This chain joins TRBV4-2 and TRBJ1-1; D is uncertain. CDR3 length: 13 residues. Trimming shortened V by 0 bases and J by 7 bases, and 9 bases separated the two germline ends. From germline, CDR1 is LGHNA and CDR2 YNFKEQ. CDR3 DNA: TGTGCCAGCAGCCAAGATTATCTGGGTGAAGCTTTCTTT. As protein: CASSQDYLGEAFF.

The chain is built from TRBV29-1 and TRBJ1-3; TRBD1 is a possible D gene (5 bases). V was pared by 4 bases and J by 1 base, with 23 bases between. The CDR3 contains 18 residues. Germline CDR1 SQVTM, CDR2 ANQGSEA. The CDR3 DNA reads TGCAGCGTTGGGGGCGTTCACCTGATAAGTGGGTCTGGAAACACCATATATTTT. Translation gives CSVGGVHLISGSGNTIYF.

The V call is TRBV20-1, the J call TRBJ2-3; 7 nucleotides agree with TRBD2. J was trimmed by 0 bases and V by 6 bases; bases with no gene match: 12. The CDR3 has 16 amino acids. Germline V gene lookup returns CDR1 DFQATT and CDR2 SNEGSKA (reference sequence). The DNA of the CDR3 is TGCAGTGCCTACGGACTGAGCGGGACTAGCACAGATACGCAGTATTTT. Translation gives CSAYGLSGTSTDTQYF.

This clonotype was seen a few times. The chain uses TRBV4-3 and TRBJ1-2; 7 bases line up with TRBD1. The V segment lost 4 bases and the J segment 5 bases; nucleotides outside the gene matches: 13. Germline V gene data show CDR1 as LGHNA and CDR2 as YSLEER. This CDR3 has 16 residues. In DNA, the CDR3 is TGCGCCAGCAGCCGTAGGCTTACAGGGGAGGATTATGGCTACACCTTC. Its protein is CASSRRLTGEDYGYTF.

As regards this clonotype: A much larger clone lies a single base off, so this may be a read error. The V call is TRBV20-1, the J call TRBJ2-7, with 7 bases matching TRBD2. The CDR3 totals 16 residues. The germline V gene has CDR1 DFQATT and CDR2 SNEGSKA (reference sequence). The CDR3 here is CSARDMAGVPTYERYF. As DNA, the CDR3 is TGCAGTGCTAGAGACATGGCGGGGGTTCCCACCTACGAGCGGTACTTC.

V is TRBV12-3 or TRBV12-4 and J is TRBJ2-1; 10 positions agree with TRBD2. CDR3 size: 20 residues. Trimming took 8 bases from V and 3 from J; bases not matched to a gene: 22. In DNA form, the CDR3 reads TGTGCCAGCTCACCCGGGGGTTCTAGCGGGAGAACCCTCAACTACAATGAGCAGTTCTTC. It yields the protein CASSPGGSSGRTLNYNEQFF.